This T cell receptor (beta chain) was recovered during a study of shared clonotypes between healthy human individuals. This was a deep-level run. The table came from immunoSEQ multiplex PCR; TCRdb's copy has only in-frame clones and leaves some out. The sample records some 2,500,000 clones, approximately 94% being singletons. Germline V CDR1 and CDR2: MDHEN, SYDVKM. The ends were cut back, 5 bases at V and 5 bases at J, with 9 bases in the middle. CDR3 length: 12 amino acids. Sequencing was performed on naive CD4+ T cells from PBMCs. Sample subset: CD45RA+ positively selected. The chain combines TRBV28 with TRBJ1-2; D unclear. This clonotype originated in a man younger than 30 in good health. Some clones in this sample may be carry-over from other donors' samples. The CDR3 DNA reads TGTGCCAGCAGTCCCGCGATATATGGCTACACCTTC. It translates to CASSPAIYGYTF.